This T cell receptor (beta chain) stems from a study of T and B cells in COVID-19 patients. About the study: Peripheral blood came from COVID-19 patients with active infection or after recovery. The recovered patients had mostly mild to moderate COVID-19 with outpatient management. At median age roughly 30 years, recovered patients were younger than active-infection patients at just over 65. About 90% of the roughly 20 active-infection patients had comorbidities associated with unfavorable COVID-19 outcome.

Each TRB amplification used roughly 250-550 ng of genomic DNA from blood. The CDR3 loop spans 15 amino acids. V lost 4 bases and J 1 base, leaving 16 bases between the germline ends. Looked up from germline, CDR1 is GTSNPN and CDR2 is SVGIG (reference sequence). TRB rearrangements were amplified by multiplex PCR with BIOMED2 TRB-A/B primers. One entry per CDR3 protein, called by TCRdb with MiXCR from the multiplex PCR reads. This sample yields roughly 9,400 distinct CDR3 sequences, of which 25% to 30% are seen a single time; under 30% belongs to the top ten. The sample was blood. The clonotype was recovered from a human donor who had recovered from COVID-19. The J gene is TRBJ1-1, the V gene TRBV30; perhaps TRBD1 as D (5 bases). The chain's CDR3 is CAWNLLGRSNTEAFF. The CDR3 DNA sequence: TGTGCCTGGAATCTACTGGGACGGTCGAACACTGAAGCTTTCTTT.